The rows below give T cell receptor beta chains drawn from one sample of a study of blood T cell repertoires in COVID-19. Clones were sequenced by immunoSEQ multiplex PCR, and TCRdb holds only the in-frame ones, with some missing. The table has about 260,000 clones, about 86% seen once. Sequenced: PBMCs or T cells enriched from blood (not recorded which). These receptors all come from a man aged 25-45 years with acute COVID-19. CDR3s include the opening cysteine and the closing phenylalanine or tryptophan. Fields, in order: V gene, D gene, J gene, clone size, CDR3 DNA, CDR3 protein. The D gene is left open where the match is weak. Expanded clones get a size class; other rows say once, few or many, or leave the size out.

v_gene: TRBV13
d_gene: TRBD1
j_gene: TRBJ1-5
abundance: once
CDR3nt: TGTGCCAGCCGACAGGGGAATCAGCCCCAGCATTTT
CDR3aa: CASRQGNQPQHF

v_gene: TRBV2
d_gene: -
j_gene: TRBJ1-1
abundance: once
CDR3nt: TGTGCCAGCAGTAATAGCGGACAGAACACTGAAGCTTTCTTT
CDR3aa: CASSNSGQNTEAFF

v_gene: TRBV9
d_gene: -
j_gene: TRBJ2-2
abundance: -
CDR3nt: TGTGCCAGCAGCGTAGCTGAGGTGAACACCGGGGAGCTGTTTTTT
CDR3aa: CASSVAEVNTGELFF

v_gene: TRBV19
d_gene: TRBD1
j_gene: TRBJ2-5
abundance: -
CDR3nt: TGTGCCAGTAGTCTCTGGACGACAGGGGACCAGTACTTC
CDR3aa: CASSLWTTGDQYF

v_gene: TRBV21-1
d_gene: -
j_gene: TRBJ2-5
abundance: -
CDR3nt: TGTGCCAGCAGCAAAGCGAGAGCTAGCGGGAGCCGGCATCAAGAGACCCAGTACTTC
CDR3aa: CASSKARASGSRHQETQYF

v_gene: TRBV28
d_gene: -
j_gene: TRBJ2-6
abundance: -
CDR3nt: TGTGCCAGCAGTTTCCCGCGTGATGGGCGGGGAACTTACTCTGGGGCCAACGTCCTGACTTTC
CDR3aa: CASSFPRDGRGTYSGANVLTF

v_gene: TRBV5-6
d_gene: -
j_gene: TRBJ1-1
abundance: -
CDR3nt: TGTGCCAGCAGCTCCATAGGTTGGGCAGGGGCTGAGGGCACTGAAGCTTTCTTT
CDR3aa: CASSSIGWAGAEGTEAFF

v_gene: TRBV5-1
d_gene: -
j_gene: TRBJ1-4
abundance: -
CDR3nt: TGCGCCAGCAGCTCCAGGGGCCAGTCTAATGAAAAACTGTTTTTT
CDR3aa: CASSSRGQSNEKLFF

v_gene: TRBV18
d_gene: TRBD2
j_gene: TRBJ2-1
abundance: -
CDR3nt: TGTGCCAGCTCACTTCAGCGGGGGGGGTACAATGAGCAGTTCTTC
CDR3aa: CASSLQRGGYNEQFF

v_gene: TRBV6-2/TRBV6-3
d_gene: -
j_gene: TRBJ2-2
abundance: few
CDR3nt: TGTGCCAGCAGCACACCGGGACTGAACACCGGGGAGCTGTTTTTT
CDR3aa: CASSTPGLNTGELFF

v_gene: TRBV12-3/TRBV12-4
d_gene: -
j_gene: TRBJ1-2
abundance: -
CDR3nt: TGTGCCAGCAGTCCCAGGGGTGGCTATGGCTACACCTTC
CDR3aa: CASSPRGGYGYTF

v_gene: TRBV7-2
d_gene: TRBD1
j_gene: TRBJ1-2
abundance: -
CDR3nt: TGTGCCAGCAGCCGGGGACAGGCGACCTATGGCTACACCTTC
CDR3aa: CASSRGQATYGYTF

v_gene: TRBV9
d_gene: TRBD2
j_gene: TRBJ2-1
abundance: -
CDR3nt: TGTGCCAGCAGCGGAGGACTAGCGAGTCCTGGGGGTGAGCAGTTCTTC
CDR3aa: CASSGGLASPGGEQFF

v_gene: TRBV2
d_gene: TRBD1
j_gene: TRBJ1-1
abundance: few
CDR3nt: TGTGCCAGCATTACGGACAGGGTGGAGGGGACTGAAGCTTTCTTT
CDR3aa: CASITDRVEGTEAFF

v_gene: TRBV9
d_gene: -
j_gene: TRBJ1-2
abundance: once
CDR3nt: TGTGCCAGCAGCTTGGACAGTGTGGGCTACACCTTC
CDR3aa: CASSLDSVGYTF

v_gene: TRBV2
d_gene: -
j_gene: TRBJ2-6
abundance: -
CDR3nt: TGTGCCAGCAGTGAAGCAGGGGCGAGATCCGGGGCCAACGTCCTGACTTTC
CDR3aa: CASSEAGARSGANVLTF

v_gene: TRBV6-4
d_gene: TRBD1
j_gene: TRBJ1-2
abundance: -
CDR3nt: TGTGCCAGCAGTGATCAAGGGGGCGCGAGTGGCTACACCTTC
CDR3aa: CASSDQGGASGYTF

v_gene: TRBV28
d_gene: -
j_gene: TRBJ2-2
abundance: -
CDR3nt: TGTGCCAGCAGTTTGCTCGGGAACACCGGGGAGCTGTTTTTT
CDR3aa: CASSLLGNTGELFF

v_gene: TRBV21-1
d_gene: -
j_gene: TRBJ2-4
abundance: -
CDR3nt: TGTGCCAGCAGCAAGCCTTCCCTTGATGAGCGGGAGTTCAATAACATTCAGTACTTC
CDR3aa: CASSKPSLDEREFNNIQYF

v_gene: TRBV19
d_gene: TRBD1
j_gene: TRBJ1-5
abundance: -
CDR3nt: TGTGCCAGTAGTGAGGGGGCAGCCGGGGGAGCCCAGCATTTT
CDR3aa: CASSEGAAGGAQHF

v_gene: TRBV7-2
d_gene: TRBD2
j_gene: TRBJ2-2
abundance: -
CDR3nt: TGTGCCAGCAGCTCCGGAGCGGGAGGGCCTACCGGGGAGCTGTTTTTT
CDR3aa: CASSSGAGGPTGELFF